Here is one TCR beta chain with its context. This sample is drawn from a study of blood T cell repertoires in COVID-19. About the research overall: In each case, the material was cDNA or gDNA derived from T cells, B-cell-depleted T cells, or PBMCs.

There are 13 residues in the CDR3. Germline CDR1 reads SNHLY; CDR2 reads FYNNEI. V dropped 8 bases and J dropped 4 bases, with 12 bases sitting between them. Original analysis: Reference gene primer amplification gave estimated nucleated cell counts. TCRdb's table, derived via immunoSEQ multiplex PCR, lists solely in-frame clones and lacks some. That table gives V, J and clone size, and the DNA gave D and trimming. The table includes under 250,000 clones, 70% to 90% detected once. Sequencing was done on a sample of peripheral blood. The source is an older woman with active or convalescent COVID-19. V usage is TRBV2 and J usage is TRBJ2-1; possibly TRBD2 for D (6 bases). CDR3 DNA sequence: TGTGCCAGCCTCCGGGACTCTTACAATGAGCAGTTCTTC. Protein: CASLRDSYNEQFF. Full variable domain (outside the CDR3, taken from reference TRBV2 and TRBJ2-1): EPEVTQTPSHQVTQMGQEVILRCVPISNHLYFYWYRQILGQKVEFLVSFYNNEISEKSEIFDDQFSVERPDGSNFTLKIRSTKLEDSAMYFCASLRDSYNEQFFGPGTRLTVL.